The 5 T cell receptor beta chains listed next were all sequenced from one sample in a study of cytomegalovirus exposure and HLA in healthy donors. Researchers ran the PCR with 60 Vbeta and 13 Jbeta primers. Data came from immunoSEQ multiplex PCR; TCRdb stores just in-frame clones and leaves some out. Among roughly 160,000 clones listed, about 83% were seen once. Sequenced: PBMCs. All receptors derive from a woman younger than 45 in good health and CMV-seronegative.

In DNA, the CDR3 is TGTGCCAGTAGTGCCAGGGGGCAGGGCGAGCAGTACTTC. Translated, it gives CASSARGQGEQYF. The genes are TRBV19 and TRBJ2-5; 8 nucleotides match TRBD1. The DNA end is more similar to TRBJ2-7, so the J call may be wrong. CDR3 length equals 13 residues. Germline V gives CDR1 LNHDA, CDR2 SQIVND (reference sequence).

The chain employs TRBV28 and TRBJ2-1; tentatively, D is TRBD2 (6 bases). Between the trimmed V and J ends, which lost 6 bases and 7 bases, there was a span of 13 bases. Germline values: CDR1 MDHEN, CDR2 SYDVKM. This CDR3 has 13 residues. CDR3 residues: CASRRDPLNEQFF. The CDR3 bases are TGTGCCAGCAGGCGGGATCCGTTGAATGAGCAGTTCTTC.

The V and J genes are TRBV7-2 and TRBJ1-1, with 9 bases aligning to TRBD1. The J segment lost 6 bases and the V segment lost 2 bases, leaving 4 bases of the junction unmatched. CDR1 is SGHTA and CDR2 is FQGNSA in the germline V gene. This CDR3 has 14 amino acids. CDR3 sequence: CASSLSQGAPEAFF. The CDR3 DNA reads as TGTGCCAGCAGCTTATCACAGGGGGCACCTGAAGCTTTCTTT.

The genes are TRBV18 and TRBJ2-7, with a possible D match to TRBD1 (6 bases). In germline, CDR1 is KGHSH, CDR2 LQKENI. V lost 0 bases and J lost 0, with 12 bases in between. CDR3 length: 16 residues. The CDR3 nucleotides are TGTGCCAGCTCACCACCGGGGGCATTCCCCTCCTACGAGCAGTACTTC. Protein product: CASSPPGAFPSYEQYF.

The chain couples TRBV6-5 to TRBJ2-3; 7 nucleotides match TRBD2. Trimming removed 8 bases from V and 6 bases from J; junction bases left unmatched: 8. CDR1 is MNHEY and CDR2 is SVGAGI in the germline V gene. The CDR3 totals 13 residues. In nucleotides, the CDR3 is TGTGCCAGCTCCCTCGGGAGGATCGATACGCAGTATTTT. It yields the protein CASSLGRIDTQYF.